The 11 T cell receptor beta chains below were found in one sample sequenced in a study of cytomegalovirus exposure and HLA in healthy donors. Researchers ran the PCR with 60 Vbeta and 13 Jbeta primers. Repertoires were generated with immunoSEQ multiplex PCR, while TCRdb's copy carries only in-frame clones and drops some. The table lists around 150,000 clones, about 76% of them singletons. Sequencing was done on a sample of PBMCs. The receptors derive from a woman aged 40-49 years in good health and CMV-seronegative.

This clone was found a few times. This chain connects TRBV6-5 to TRBJ1-1; D gene uncertain. V lost 0 bases and J 1 base, leaving 3 bases between the germline ends. The CDR3 length is 13 residues. The V gene's germline CDR1 is MNHEY and CDR2 SVGAGI. In DNA, the CDR3 is TGTGCCAGCAGTTACTCGGCGAACACTGAAGCTTTCTTT. Its translation: CASSYSANTEAFF.

This chain joins TRBV10-2 and TRBJ1-3, with unresolved D. CDR3 length equals 13 residues. In germline, CDR1 is WSHSY, CDR2 SAAADI. Trimming stripped 4 bases from V and 3 bases from J, with 7 bases between. CDR3: CASSVGVGNTIYF. The CDR3 DNA follows: TGCGCCAGCAGTGTCGGGGTTGGAAACACCATATATTTT.

Comment on this clone: At one of its ends the junction is not consistent with the germline gene, which may arise from a read error. The chain uses TRBV6-5 and TRBJ2-5, with TRBD2 as a possible D gene (5 bases). The CDR3 consists of 13 residues. The germline gives CDR1 MNHEY, CDR2 SVGAGI. Here the CDR3 DNA reads TGTGCCAGCAGTTACTCGAAAAGGGAGATCCAGTACTTC. It is translated as CASSYSKREIQYF.

J is TRBJ2-2 and V is TRBV5-1; the match to TRBD1 covers 8 bases. Trimming took 4 bases from V and 0 from J; bases not matched to a gene: 8. Per the germline V gene, CDR1 is SGHRS and CDR2 is YFSETQ. This CDR3 has 17 amino acids. CDR3 sequence: CASSPSLTGANTGELFF. CDR3 sequence (DNA): TGCGCCAGCAGCCCCTCACTGACAGGGGCGAACACCGGGGAGCTGTTTTTT.

The genes are TRBV19 and TRBJ1-2; D gene uncertain. CDR3 length: 15 amino acids. Per germline, CDR1 LNHDA and CDR2 SQIVND (reference sequence). The V gene lost 3 bases and the J gene lost 2 bases, with 13 bases spanning the gap. CDR3 residues: CASSIRAPTNYGYTF. The DNA of the CDR3 is TGTGCCAGTAGTATCCGAGCGCCTACCAACTATGGCTACACCTTC.

This clone occurred once. This chain joins TRBV29-1 and TRBJ2-3, with 9 bases fitting TRBD2. Trimming took 2 bases from V and 2 from J; bases not matched to a gene: 5. Germline V gene data show CDR1 as SQVTM and CDR2 as ANQGSEA. The CDR3 length is 15 residues. The CDR3: CSVENLAGSTDTQYF. The CDR3 region has the DNA TGCAGCGTTGAAAATCTAGCGGGGTCCACAGATACGCAGTATTTT.

The J gene is TRBJ2-1, the V gene TRBV28; 9 bases are shared with TRBD2. Germline V gives CDR1 MDHEN, CDR2 SYDVKM. Trimming cost V 6 bases and J 6 bases; bases outside gene matches: 9. The CDR3 sequence is 15 residues long. This CDR3 is CASRATGLAPNEQFF. The CDR3 DNA reads TGTGCCAGCAGGGCAACGGGACTAGCTCCCAATGAGCAGTTCTTC.

This clone was seen more than once but under ten times. The chain links TRBV6-1 to TRBJ1-1; D is uncertain. V shed 2 bases and J shed 0 bases, with 10 bases lying between them. The CDR3 runs to 15 residues. The germline V gene has CDR1 MNHNS and CDR2 SASEGT. The CDR3 reads CASSESLAMNTEAFF. The CDR3 coding sequence is TGTGCCAGCAGTGAATCTCTGGCCATGAACACTGAAGCTTTCTTT.

As to this clone: Sequence at one end of the junction differs from germline and may be a read error. The V call is TRBV7-7, the J call TRBJ1-4; a weak D match, TRBD1 (6 bases). The CDR3 consists of 15 residues. Germline lookup yields CDR1 SSHAT and CDR2 FNYEAQ (reference sequence). The CDR3 loop is CASSPRWGPGEKLFF. In DNA form, the CDR3 reads TGTGCTAGCAGCCCCCGTTGGGGGCCCGGTGAAAAACTGTTTTTT.

The chain uses TRBV6-5 and TRBJ2-7; 9 nucleotides line up with TRBD1. Germline V CDR1 and CDR2: MNHEY, SVGAGI. The CDR3 has 15 amino acids. Trimming took 7 bases from V and 2 from J; bases not matched to a gene: 9. The CDR3 coding sequence is TGTGCCAGCACCACAAGTGGGACAGGGCCCTACGAGCAGTACTTC. This translates into CASTTSGTGPYEQYF.

This clone has a single count. The genes are TRBV6-1 and TRBJ2-1; 7 positions match TRBD1. The CDR3 is made up of 14 amino acids. Germline CDR1 reads MNHNS; CDR2 reads SASEGT. V lost 7 bases to trimming and J lost 7 bases; unmatched junction nucleotides: 10. DNA for the CDR3: TGTGCCAGCATATCACCACAGGGGACGAATGAGCAGTTCTTC. It translates to CASISPQGTNEQFF.